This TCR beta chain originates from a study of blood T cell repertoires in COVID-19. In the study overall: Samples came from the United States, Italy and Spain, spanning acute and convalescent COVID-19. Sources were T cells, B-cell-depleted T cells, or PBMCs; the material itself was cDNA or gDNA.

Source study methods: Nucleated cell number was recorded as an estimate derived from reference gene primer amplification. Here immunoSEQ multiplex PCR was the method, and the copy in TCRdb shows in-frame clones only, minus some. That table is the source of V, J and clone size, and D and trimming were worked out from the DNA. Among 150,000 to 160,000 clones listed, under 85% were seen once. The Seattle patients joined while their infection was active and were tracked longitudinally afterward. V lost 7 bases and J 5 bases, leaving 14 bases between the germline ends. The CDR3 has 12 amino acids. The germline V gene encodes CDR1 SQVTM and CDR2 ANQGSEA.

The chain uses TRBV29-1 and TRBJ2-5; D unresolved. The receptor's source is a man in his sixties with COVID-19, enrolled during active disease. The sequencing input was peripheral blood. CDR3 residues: CSADGGGETQYF. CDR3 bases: TGCAGCGCCGACGGTGGCGGTGAGACCCAGTACTTC.